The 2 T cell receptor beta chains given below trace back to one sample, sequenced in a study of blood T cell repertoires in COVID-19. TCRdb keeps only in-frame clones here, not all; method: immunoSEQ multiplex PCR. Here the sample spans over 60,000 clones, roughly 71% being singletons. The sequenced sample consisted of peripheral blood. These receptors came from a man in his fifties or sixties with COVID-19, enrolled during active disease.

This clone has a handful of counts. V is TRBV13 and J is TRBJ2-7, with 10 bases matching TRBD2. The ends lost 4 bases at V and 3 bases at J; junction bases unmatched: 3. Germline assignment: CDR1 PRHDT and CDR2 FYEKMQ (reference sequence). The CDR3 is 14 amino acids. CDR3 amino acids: CASSYRTSGYEQYF. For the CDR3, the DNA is TGTGCCAGCAGCTACCGGACTAGCGGCTACGAGCAGTACTTC.

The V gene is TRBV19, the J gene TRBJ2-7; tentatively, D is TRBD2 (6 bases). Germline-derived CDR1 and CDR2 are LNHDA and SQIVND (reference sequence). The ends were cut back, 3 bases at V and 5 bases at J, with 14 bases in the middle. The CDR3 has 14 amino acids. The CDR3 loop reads CASSITGRSNEQYF. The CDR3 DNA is TGTGCCAGTAGTATTACGGGGAGGTCGAACGAGCAGTACTTC.